Given below is one T cell receptor (beta chain) in context. This entry comes from a study of T cells expressing NK-cell markers. After re-calling the 5' RACE reads, TCRdb lists one entry per CDR3 protein, DNA absent. The table lists 200,000 to 300,000 distinct CDR3 sequences. The length of the CDR3 is 13 residues. Germline CDR1 and CDR2: MNHNS and SASEGT. The sample taken for sequencing was blood T cells: a sorted CD56 or NKG2C T cell subset, CD4+ or CD8+ T cells, or bulk PBMC T cells (not recorded which). J is TRBJ1-1 and V is TRBV6-1; TCRdb names TRBD1, which stays unverified in the absence of DNA. This clonotype originated in a man younger than 30 in good health. This CDR3 is CASSETGVQEAFF.